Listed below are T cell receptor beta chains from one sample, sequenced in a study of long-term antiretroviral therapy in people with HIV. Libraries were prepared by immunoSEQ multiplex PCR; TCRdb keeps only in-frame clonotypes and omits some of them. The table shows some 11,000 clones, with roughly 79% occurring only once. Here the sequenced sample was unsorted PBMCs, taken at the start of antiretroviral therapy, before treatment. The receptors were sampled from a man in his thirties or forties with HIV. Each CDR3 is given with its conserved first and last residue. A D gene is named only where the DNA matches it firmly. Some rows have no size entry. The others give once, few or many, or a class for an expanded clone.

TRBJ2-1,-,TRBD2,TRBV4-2,TGTGCCAGCAGCCAAGAAGGGGCGGGAGTGGGCAATGAGCAGTTCTTC,CASSQEGAGVGNEQFF
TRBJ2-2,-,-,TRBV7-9,TGTGCCAGCAGGCAAAGGGATCTTAAGAACACCGGGGAGCTGTTTTTT,CASRQRDLKNTGELFF
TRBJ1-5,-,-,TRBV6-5,TGTGCCAGGGTGGGTCAGCCCCAGCATTTT,CARVGQPQHF
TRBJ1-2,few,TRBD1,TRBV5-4,TGTGCCAGCAGCCACGGAGGGGGCGCGAACTATGGCTACACCTTC,CASSHGGGANYGYTF
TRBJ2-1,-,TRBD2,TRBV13,TGTGCCAGCAGCCCAAGAAATCCCTTAGCGGGTATAGTGCGGTATGAGCAGTTCTTC,CASSPRNPLAGIVRYEQFF
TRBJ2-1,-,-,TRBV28,TGTGCCAGCAGTTATCAAAGCAGGGTCCATGAGCAGTTCTTC,CASSYQSRVHEQFF
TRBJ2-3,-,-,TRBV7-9,TGTGCCAGCAGCCTGGGACGGAAAGAAGATACGCAGTATTTT,CASSLGRKEDTQYF
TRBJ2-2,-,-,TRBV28,TGTGCCAGCTGCGGGACTCGGTACACCGGGGAGCTGTTTTTT,CASCGTRYTGELFF
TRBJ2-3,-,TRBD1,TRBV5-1,TGCGCCAGCAGCTTCGGGACAGGGGTTGGCACAGATACGCAGTATTTT,CASSFGTGVGTDTQYF
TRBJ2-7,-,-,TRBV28,TGTGCCAGCCGAGACCACATGGAATACGAGCAGTACTTC,CASRDHMEYEQYF
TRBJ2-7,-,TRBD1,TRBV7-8,TGTGCCAGCAGCTTAGTGCCGAGACAGGGACCCCACGAGCAGTACTTC,CASSLVPRQGPHEQYF